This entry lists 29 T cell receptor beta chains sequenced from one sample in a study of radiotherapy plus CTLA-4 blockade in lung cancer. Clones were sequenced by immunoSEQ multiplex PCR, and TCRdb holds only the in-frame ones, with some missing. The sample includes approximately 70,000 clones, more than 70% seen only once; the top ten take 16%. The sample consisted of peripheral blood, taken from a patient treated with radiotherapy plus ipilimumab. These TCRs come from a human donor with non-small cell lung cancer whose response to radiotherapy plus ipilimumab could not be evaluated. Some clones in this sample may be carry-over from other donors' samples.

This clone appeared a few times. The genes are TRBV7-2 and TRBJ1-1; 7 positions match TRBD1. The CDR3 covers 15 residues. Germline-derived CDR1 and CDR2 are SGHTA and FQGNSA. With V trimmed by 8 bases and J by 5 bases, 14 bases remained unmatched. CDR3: CASGLDRVERTEAFF. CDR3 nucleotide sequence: TGTGCCAGCGGGCTCGACAGGGTAGAGAGAACTGAAGCTTTCTTT.

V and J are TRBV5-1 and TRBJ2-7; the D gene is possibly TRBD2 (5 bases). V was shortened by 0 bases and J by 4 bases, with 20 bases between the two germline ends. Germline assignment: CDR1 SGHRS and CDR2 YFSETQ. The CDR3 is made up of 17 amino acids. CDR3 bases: TGCGCCAGCAGCTTGGCACCCAACAGCGGTAGGGAGTACGAGCAGTACTTC. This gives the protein CASSLAPNSGREYEQYF.

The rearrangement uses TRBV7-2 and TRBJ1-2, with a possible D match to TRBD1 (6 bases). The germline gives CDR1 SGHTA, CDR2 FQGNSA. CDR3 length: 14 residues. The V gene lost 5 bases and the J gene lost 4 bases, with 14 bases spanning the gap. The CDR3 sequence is CASSTSGTLYGYTF. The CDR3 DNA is TGTGCCAGCAGCACCTCCGGGACACTCTATGGCTACACCTTC.

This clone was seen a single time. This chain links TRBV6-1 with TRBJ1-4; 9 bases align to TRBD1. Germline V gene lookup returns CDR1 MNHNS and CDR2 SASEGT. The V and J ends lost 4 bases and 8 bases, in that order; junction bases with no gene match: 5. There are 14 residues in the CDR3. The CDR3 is CASSGGQGGEKLFF. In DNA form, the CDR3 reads TGTGCCAGCAGTGGGGGACAGGGAGGCGAAAAACTGTTTTTT.

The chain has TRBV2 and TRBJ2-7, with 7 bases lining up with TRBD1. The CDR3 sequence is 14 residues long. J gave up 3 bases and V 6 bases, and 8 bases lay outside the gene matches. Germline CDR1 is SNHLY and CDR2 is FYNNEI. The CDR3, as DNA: TGTGCCAGCAGGGGAACAGGGGTGCTCTACGAGCAGTACTTC. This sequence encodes CASRGTGVLYEQYF.

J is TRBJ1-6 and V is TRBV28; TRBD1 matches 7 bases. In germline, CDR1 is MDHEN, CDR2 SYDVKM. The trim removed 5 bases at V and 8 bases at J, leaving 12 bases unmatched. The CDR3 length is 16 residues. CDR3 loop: CASSPTTGFMYSPLHF. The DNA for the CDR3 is TGTGCCAGCAGTCCAACGACAGGGTTCATGTATTCACCCCTCCACTTT.

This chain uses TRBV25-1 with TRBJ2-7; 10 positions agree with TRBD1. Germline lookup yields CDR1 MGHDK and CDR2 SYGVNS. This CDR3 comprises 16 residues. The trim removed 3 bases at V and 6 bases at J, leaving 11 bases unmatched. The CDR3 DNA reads TGTGCCAGCAGTGATTACCCAGACAGGGGGCTAGGCGAGCAGTACTTC. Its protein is CASSDYPDRGLGEQYF.

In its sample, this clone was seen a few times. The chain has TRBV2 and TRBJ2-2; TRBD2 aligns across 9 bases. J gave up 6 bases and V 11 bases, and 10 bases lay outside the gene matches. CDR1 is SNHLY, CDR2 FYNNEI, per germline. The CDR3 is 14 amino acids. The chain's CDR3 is CAVIGTSLSGELFF. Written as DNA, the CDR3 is TGTGCCGTAATCGGGACTAGCCTATCCGGGGAGCTGTTTTTT.

In nucleotides, the CDR3 is TGTGCCAGCAGTGAATTAGGACTTCTCTATGGCTACACCTTC. Translation gives CASSELGLLYGYTF. V usage is TRBV6-1 and J usage is TRBJ1-2; D is uncertain. Germline CDR1 reads MNHNS; CDR2 reads SASEGT. This CDR3 comprises 14 residues. The germline V and J ends were trimmed by 2 bases and 4 bases, with 11 bases remaining between them.

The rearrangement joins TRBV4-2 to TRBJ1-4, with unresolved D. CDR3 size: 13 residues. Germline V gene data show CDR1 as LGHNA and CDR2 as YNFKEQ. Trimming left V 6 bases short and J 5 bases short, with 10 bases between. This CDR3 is CASSRRENEKLFF. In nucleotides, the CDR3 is TGTGCCAGCAGTAGACGGGAGAATGAAAAACTGTTTTTT.

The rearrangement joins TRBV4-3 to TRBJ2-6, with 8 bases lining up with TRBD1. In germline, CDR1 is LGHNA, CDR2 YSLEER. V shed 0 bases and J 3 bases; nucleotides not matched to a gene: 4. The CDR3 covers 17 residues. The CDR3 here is CASSQEWTGFGANVLTF. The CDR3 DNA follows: TGCGCCAGCAGCCAAGAATGGACAGGGTTTGGGGCCAACGTCCTGACTTTC.

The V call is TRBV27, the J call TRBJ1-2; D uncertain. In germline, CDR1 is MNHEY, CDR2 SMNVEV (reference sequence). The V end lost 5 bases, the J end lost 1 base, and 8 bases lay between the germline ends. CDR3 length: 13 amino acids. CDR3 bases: TGTGCCAGCAGTCTAGCTTATAACTATGGCTACACCTTC. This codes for CASSLAYNYGYTF.

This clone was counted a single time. The CDR3 DNA is TGCGCCAGCAGCTTGGAGATTACAGGGGTGGGAGTAGCTTTCTTT. This codes for CASSLEITGVGVAFF. The chain recombines TRBV5-1 with TRBJ1-1, with 7 bases lining up with TRBD1. The CDR3 totals 15 residues. Per germline, CDR1 SGHRS and CDR2 YFSETQ. J gave up 10 bases and V 0 bases, and 12 bases lay outside the gene matches.

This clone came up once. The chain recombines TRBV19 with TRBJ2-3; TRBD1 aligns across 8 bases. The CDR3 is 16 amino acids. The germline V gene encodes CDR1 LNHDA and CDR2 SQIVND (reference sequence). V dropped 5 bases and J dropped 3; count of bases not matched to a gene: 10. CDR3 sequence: CASSLETGVRTDTQYF. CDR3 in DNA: TGTGCCAGTAGTCTCGAGACAGGGGTGAGAACAGATACGCAGTATTTT. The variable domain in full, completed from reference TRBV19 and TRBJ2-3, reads DGGITQSPKYLFRKEGQNVTLSCEQNLNHDAMYWYRQDPGQGLRLIYYSQIVNDFQKGDIAEGYSVSREKKESFPLTVTSAQKNPTAFYLCASSLETGVRTDTQYFGPGTRLTVL.

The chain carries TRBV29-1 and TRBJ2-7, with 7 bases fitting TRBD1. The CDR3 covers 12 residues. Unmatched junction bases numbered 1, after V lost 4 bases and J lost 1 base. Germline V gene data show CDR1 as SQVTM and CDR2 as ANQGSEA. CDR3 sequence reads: CSVGDRSYEQYF. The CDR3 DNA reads TGCAGCGTTGGGGACAGATCCTACGAGCAGTACTTC.

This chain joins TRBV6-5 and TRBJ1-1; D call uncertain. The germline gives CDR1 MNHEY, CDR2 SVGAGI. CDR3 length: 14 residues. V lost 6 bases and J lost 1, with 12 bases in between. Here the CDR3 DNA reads TGTGCCAGCAGGCTTCCGAGTCGGAACACTGAAGCTTTCTTT. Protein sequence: CASRLPSRNTEAFF.

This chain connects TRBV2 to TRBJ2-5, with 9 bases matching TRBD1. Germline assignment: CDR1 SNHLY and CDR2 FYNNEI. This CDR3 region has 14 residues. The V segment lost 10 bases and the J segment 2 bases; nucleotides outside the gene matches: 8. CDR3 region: CATEGQGPQETQYF. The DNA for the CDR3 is TGTGCCACCGAGGGACAGGGACCACAAGAGACCCAGTACTTC.

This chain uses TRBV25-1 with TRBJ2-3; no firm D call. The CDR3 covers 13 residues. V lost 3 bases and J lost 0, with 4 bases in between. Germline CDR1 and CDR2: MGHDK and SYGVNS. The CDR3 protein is CASSDTSTDTQYF. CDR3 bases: TGTGCCAGCAGTGACACTAGCACAGATACGCAGTATTTT.

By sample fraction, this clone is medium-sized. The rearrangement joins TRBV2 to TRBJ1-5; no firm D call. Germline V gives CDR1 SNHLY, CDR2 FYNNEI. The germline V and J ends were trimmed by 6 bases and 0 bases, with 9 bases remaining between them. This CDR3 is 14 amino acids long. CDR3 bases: TGTGCCAGCAGATCTGGGCTTAGCAATCAGCCCCAGCATTTT. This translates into CASRSGLSNQPQHF. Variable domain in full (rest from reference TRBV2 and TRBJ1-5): EPEVTQTPSHQVTQMGQEVILRCVPISNHLYFYWYRQILGQKVEFLVSFYNNEISEKSEIFDDQFSVERPDGSNFTLKIRSTKLEDSAMYFCASRSGLSNQPQHFGDGTRLSIL.

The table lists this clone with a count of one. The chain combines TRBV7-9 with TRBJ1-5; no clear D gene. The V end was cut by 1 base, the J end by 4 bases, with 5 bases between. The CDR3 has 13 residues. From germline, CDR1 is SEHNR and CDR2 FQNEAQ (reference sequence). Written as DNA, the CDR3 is TGTGCCAGCAGCTTAGGAGATAATCAGCCCCAGCATTTT. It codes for CASSLGDNQPQHF.

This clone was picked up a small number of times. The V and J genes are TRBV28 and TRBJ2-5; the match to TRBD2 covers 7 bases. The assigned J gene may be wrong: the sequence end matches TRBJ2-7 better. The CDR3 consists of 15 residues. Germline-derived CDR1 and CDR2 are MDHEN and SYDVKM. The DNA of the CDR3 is TGTGCCAGCACCCTAAATGCGGGGGACCCCTACGAGCAGTACTTC. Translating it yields CASTLNAGDPYEQYF.

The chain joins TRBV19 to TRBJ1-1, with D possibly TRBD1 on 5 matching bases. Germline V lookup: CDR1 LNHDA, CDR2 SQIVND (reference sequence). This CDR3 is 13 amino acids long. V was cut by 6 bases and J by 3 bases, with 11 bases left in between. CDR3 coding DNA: TGTGCCAGTAGCCCCCAGGGCGACACTGAAGCTTTCTTT. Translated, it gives CASSPQGDTEAFF. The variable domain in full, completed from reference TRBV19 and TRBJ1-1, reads DGGITQSPKYLFRKEGQNVTLSCEQNLNHDAMYWYRQDPGQGLRLIYYSQIVNDFQKGDIAEGYSVSREKKESFPLTVTSAQKNPTAFYLCASSPQGDTEAFFGQGTRLTVV.

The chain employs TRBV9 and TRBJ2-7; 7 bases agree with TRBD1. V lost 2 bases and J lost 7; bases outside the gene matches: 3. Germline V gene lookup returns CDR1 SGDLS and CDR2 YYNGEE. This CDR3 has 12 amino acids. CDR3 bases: TGTGCCAGCAGCGTTGGCAGGGGGGAGCAGTACTTC. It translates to CASSVGRGEQYF.

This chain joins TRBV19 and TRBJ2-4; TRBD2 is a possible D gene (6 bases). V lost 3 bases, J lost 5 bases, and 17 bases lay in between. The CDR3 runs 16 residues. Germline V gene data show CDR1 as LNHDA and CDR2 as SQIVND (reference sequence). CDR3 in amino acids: CASSITPGPGENIQYF. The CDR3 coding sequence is TGTGCCAGTAGTATTACCCCGGGCCCGGGGGAAAACATTCAGTACTTC. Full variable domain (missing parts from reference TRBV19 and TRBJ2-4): DGGITQSPKYLFRKEGQNVTLSCEQNLNHDAMYWYRQDPGQGLRLIYYSQIVNDFQKGDIAEGYSVSREKKESFPLTVTSAQKNPTAFYLCASSITPGPGENIQYFGAGTRLSVL.

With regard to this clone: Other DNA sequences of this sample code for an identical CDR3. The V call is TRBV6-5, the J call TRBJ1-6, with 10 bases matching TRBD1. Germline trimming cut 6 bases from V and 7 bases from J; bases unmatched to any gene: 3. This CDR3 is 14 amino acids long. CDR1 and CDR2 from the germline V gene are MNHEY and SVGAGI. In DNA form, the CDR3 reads TGTGCCAGCAGGACAGGGGGCGGGAATTCACCCCTCCACTTT. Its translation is CASRTGGGNSPLHF.

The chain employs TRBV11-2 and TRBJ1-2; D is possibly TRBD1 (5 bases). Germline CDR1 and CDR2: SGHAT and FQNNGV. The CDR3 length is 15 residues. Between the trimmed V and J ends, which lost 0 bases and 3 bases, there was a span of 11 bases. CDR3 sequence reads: CASSLEAGIDYGYTF. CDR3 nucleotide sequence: TGTGCCAGCAGCTTAGAGGCAGGGATTGACTATGGCTACACCTTC.

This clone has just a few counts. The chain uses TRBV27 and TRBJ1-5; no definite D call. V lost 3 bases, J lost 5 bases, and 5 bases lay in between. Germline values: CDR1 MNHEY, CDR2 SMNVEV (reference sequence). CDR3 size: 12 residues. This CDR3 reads CASSFLDQPQHF. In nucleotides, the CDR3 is TGTGCCAGCAGTTTCCTCGATCAGCCCCAGCATTTT.

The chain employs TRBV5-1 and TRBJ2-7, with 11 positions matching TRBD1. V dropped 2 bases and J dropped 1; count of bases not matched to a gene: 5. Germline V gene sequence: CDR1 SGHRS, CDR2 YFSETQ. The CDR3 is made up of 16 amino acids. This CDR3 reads CASSLGGQGASYEQYF. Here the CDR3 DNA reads TGCGCCAGCAGCTTAGGTGGACAGGGGGCTTCCTACGAGCAGTACTTC.

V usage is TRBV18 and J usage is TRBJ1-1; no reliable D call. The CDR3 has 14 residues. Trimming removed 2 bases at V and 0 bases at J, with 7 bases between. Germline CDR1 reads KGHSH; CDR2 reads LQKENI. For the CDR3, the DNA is TGTGCCAGCTCACCAGAACAGTTGAACACTGAAGCTTTCTTT. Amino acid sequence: CASSPEQLNTEAFF.